The 6 T cell receptor beta chains below come from one sample, sequenced in a study of T cells in Graves' hyperthyroidism and ophthalmopathy. Authors of the study amplified TCR beta CDR3 regions from RNA transcripts. TCR CDR3 regions were first amplified by RT-PCR with HTBI primers. TCRdb used MiXCR to reprocess the multiplex PCR reads, holding one entry per CDR3 protein. The sample includes approximately 490,000 distinct CDR3 sequences, 22% of them seen just once. Input material: blood. The receptors were gathered from a woman aged 65 to 85 with Graves' ophthalmopathy.

This clonotype was observed a handful of times. The V gene is TRBV19, the J gene TRBJ1-2; 10 bases align to TRBD1. CDR1 is LNHDA, CDR2 SQIVND, per germline (reference sequence). The V segment lost 5 bases and the J segment 5 bases; nucleotides outside the gene matches: 8. The CDR3 loop spans 15 amino acids. CDR3 residues: CASSPGQGGAYGYTF. The DNA for the CDR3 is TGTGCCAGTAGTCCCGGACAGGGGGGAGCATATGGCTACACCTTC.

The gene calls are TRBV6-5 and TRBJ1-5, with no clear D. There are 16 residues in the CDR3. In germline, CDR1 is MNHEY, CDR2 SVGAGI. The germline V and J ends were trimmed by 2 bases and 0 bases, with 11 bases remaining between them. This chain's CDR3 is CASSYRVSGSNQPQHF. CDR3 sequence (DNA): TGTGCCAGCAGTTACCGGGTAAGCGGTAGCAATCAGCCCCAGCATTTT.

The sample holds a few counts of this clonotype. The chain is built from TRBV20-1 and TRBJ2-7; 7 bases fit TRBD2. CDR1 and CDR2 (germline): DFQATT, SNEGSKA (reference sequence). CDR3 length: 13 residues. Trimming cost V 3 bases and J 2 bases; bases outside gene matches: 4. The CDR3 reads CSARGGRTYEQYF. CDR3 bases: TGCAGTGCTAGGGGGGGGAGGACCTACGAGCAGTACTTC.

Ten or more counts support this clonotype. The V and J genes are TRBV12-3 or TRBV12-4 and TRBJ2-1, with TRBD1 matching over 9 bases. The CDR3 loop spans 18 amino acids. V lost 5 bases, J lost 4 bases, and 15 bases stayed unmatched. Written as DNA, the CDR3 is TGTGCCAGCAGTCCCACCTGGGGGAGGGGGACAGGGTACAATGAGCAGTTCTTC. Residues: CASSPTWGRGTGYNEQFF.

The chain recombines TRBV20-1 with TRBJ1-1, with a tentative D call TRBD1 (5 bases). With 2 bases removed from V and 3 bases from J, the gap between germline ends came to 13 bases. CDR3 length: 14 amino acids. Germline-derived CDR1 and CDR2 are DFQATT and SNEGSKA (reference sequence). DNA of the CDR3: TGCAGTGCTAGAACCGGGACTAGGGACACTGAAGCTTTCTTT. It encodes CSARTGTRDTEAFF.

The chain has TRBV20-1 and TRBJ2-1, with 7 bases matching TRBD1. This CDR3 comprises 15 residues. Germline V gene data show CDR1 as DFQATT and CDR2 as SNEGSKA (reference sequence). After removal of 5 bases from V and 9 bases from J, the junction contained 16 bases not matched to a gene. CDR3 in amino acids: CSARPYLRGLLEQFF. The CDR3 DNA reads TGCAGTGCTCGACCCTATCTGAGGGGGCTGCTTGAGCAGTTCTTC.